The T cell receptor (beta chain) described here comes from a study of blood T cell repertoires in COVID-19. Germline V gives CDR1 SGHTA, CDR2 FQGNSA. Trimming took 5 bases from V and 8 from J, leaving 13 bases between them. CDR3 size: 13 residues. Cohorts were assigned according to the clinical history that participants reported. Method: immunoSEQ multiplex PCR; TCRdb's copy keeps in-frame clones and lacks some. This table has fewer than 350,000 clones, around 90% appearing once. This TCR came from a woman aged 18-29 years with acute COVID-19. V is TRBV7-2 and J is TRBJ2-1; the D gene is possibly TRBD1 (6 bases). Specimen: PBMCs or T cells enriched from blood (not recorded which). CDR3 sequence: CASSEHREHEQFF. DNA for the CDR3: TGTGCCAGCAGCGAACACAGGGAACATGAGCAGTTCTTC.